Listed here are 27 T cell receptor beta chains from one sample, sequenced in a study of CD8+ T cells in alopecia areata. Treatment reported: oral pan-JAK inhibitor, 5-10 mg twice daily. Isolated RNA was reverse transcribed into cDNA used as the sequencing template. Data came from immunoSEQ multiplex PCR; TCRdb stores just in-frame clones and leaves some out. The data hold under 200,000 clones, with around 71% observed a single time. Sample: CD4+ T cells sorted from blood, taken at week 4, from a patient treated with tofacitinib. These receptors all stem from a human donor with alopecia areata.

The chain is built from TRBV7-2 and TRBJ1-1, with D possibly TRBD1 on 6 matching bases. Deletions cut 1 base from V and 6 bases from J, with 9 bases between. The CDR3 covers 13 residues. The germline CDR1 and CDR2 sequences are SGHTA and FQGNSA. The CDR3: CASSLDRAAEAFF. The CDR3 DNA reads TGTGCCAGCAGCTTAGACAGGGCCGCTGAAGCTTTCTTT. The variable domain in full, completed from reference TRBV7-2 and TRBJ1-1, reads GAGVSQSPSNKVTEKGKDVELRCDPISGHTALYWYRQSLGQGLEFLIYFQGNSAPDKSGLPSDRFSAERTGGSVSTLTIQRTQQEDSAVYLCASSLDRAAEAFFGQGTRLTVV.

This sequence joins TRBV2 and TRBJ1-4; D gene uncertain. Germline CDR1 reads SNHLY; CDR2 reads FYNNEI. CDR3 length: 13 amino acids. Trimming took off 7 bases at V and 15 bases at J, with 21 bases between the two ends. CDR3 residues: CASTDGVRLRVFF. CDR3 sequence (DNA): TGTGCCAGCACCGATGGGGTCAGGTTAAGAGTGTTTTTT.

With regard to this clone: A junction boundary mismatches the germline segment, possibly from a read error. This rearrangement joins TRBV7-7 to TRBJ2-2; D perhaps matches TRBD1 (6 bases). This CDR3 contains 14 residues. Germline V lookup: CDR1 SSHAT, CDR2 FNYEAQ (reference sequence). As DNA, the CDR3 is TGTGCTAGCAGCTTAGCCGGACAGCCCGGGGAGCTGTTTTTT. This encodes CASSLAGQPGELFF.

The V call is TRBV30, the J call TRBJ1-2, with D hard to call. The CDR3 runs to 10 residues. V lost 2 bases and J lost 6, with 4 bases in between. Germline V gene sequence: CDR1 GTSNPN, CDR2 SVGIG (reference sequence). The CDR3 nucleotides read TGTGCCTGGAGTTCGAATGGCTACACCTTC. Protein sequence: CAWSSNGYTF.

The chain recombines TRBV19 with TRBJ1-5; D may be TRBD1 (5 bases). The CDR3 loop spans 15 amino acids. The V end lost 1 base, the J end lost 0 bases, and 7 bases lay between the germline ends. Germline assignment: CDR1 LNHDA and CDR2 SQIVND (reference sequence). CDR3 sequence reads: CASSIGGDSNQPQHF. In DNA form, the CDR3 reads TGTGCCAGTAGTATAGGAGGGGATAGCAATCAGCCCCAGCATTTT. Full variable domain (remainder filled in from reference TRBV19 and TRBJ1-5): DGGITQSPKYLFRKEGQNVTLSCEQNLNHDAMYWYRQDPGQGLRLIYYSQIVNDFQKGDIAEGYSVSREKKESFPLTVTSAQKNPTAFYLCASSIGGDSNQPQHFGDGTRLSIL.

V and J are TRBV5-1 and TRBJ2-3; no clear D. Trimming shortened V by 0 bases and J by 4 bases, and 3 bases separated the two germline ends. Germline V gene lookup returns CDR1 SGHRS and CDR2 YFSETQ. The CDR3 contains 12 residues. CDR3 bases: TGCGCCAGCAGCTTGGAATCAGATACGCAGTATTTT. Residues: CASSLESDTQYF. Filled out from reference TRBV5-1 and TRBJ2-3, the complete variable domain reads KAGVTQTPRYLIKTRGQQVTLSCSPISGHRSVSWYQQTPGQGLQFLFEYFSETQRNKGNFPGRFSGRQFSNSRSEMNVSTLELGDSALYLCASSLESDTQYFGPGTRLTVL.

In this sample, this clone turned up once. The chain recombines TRBV5-6 with TRBJ2-7, with 7 positions matching TRBD2. Germline CDR1 and CDR2: SGHDT and YYEEEE. The CDR3 contains 15 residues. V trimming: 4 bases; J trimming: 6 bases; junction bases outside the gene matches: 13. The CDR3 sequence: CASSPFALANGEQYF. The CDR3 region has the DNA TGTGCCAGCAGCCCCTTCGCACTAGCGAACGGCGAGCAGTACTTC.

This clone has more than one count but fewer than ten. This chain connects TRBV30 to TRBJ1-1; tentatively, D is TRBD1 (6 bases). The CDR3 is made up of 13 amino acids. Trimming cost V 2 bases and J 7 bases, with 14 bases left between them. Per the germline V gene, CDR1 is GTSNPN and CDR2 is SVGIG (reference sequence). In DNA, the CDR3 is TGTGCCTGGAGTCCCGGACAGCCGGATGAAGCTTTCTTT. Translating it yields CAWSPGQPDEAFF.

The rearrangement joins TRBV9 to TRBJ2-7; D uncertain. The CDR3 has 14 amino acids. V was pared by 4 bases and J by 1 base, with 12 bases between. In germline, CDR1 is SGDLS, CDR2 YYNGEE. CDR3 sequence: CASSPTGPSYEQYF. CDR3 DNA sequence: TGTGCCAGCAGCCCAACCGGGCCATCCTACGAGCAGTACTTC. Full variable domain (remainder filled in from reference TRBV9 and TRBJ2-7): DSGVTQTPKHLITATGQRVTLRCSPRSGDLSVYWYQQSLDQGLQFLIQYYNGEERAKGNILERFSAQQFPDLHSELNLSSLELGDSALYFCASSPTGPSYEQYFGPGTRLTVT.

J is TRBJ1-4 and V is TRBV27; 7 nucleotides line up with TRBD1. Germline V CDR1 and CDR2: MNHEY, SMNVEV (reference sequence). The V segment lost 8 bases and the J segment 3 bases; nucleotides outside the gene matches: 6. The CDR3 contains 14 residues. CDR3 sequence reads: CASAPGTANEKLFF. The CDR3 DNA reads TGTGCCAGCGCCCCCGGGACAGCTAATGAAAAACTGTTTTTT.

The CDR3 region has the DNA TGTGCCAGCAGCTTGGGGACAGGGCGAACTGAAGCTTTCTTT. Residues: CASSLGTGRTEAFF. This chain links TRBV5-4 with TRBJ1-1, with TRBD1 identical over 8 bases. Germline V gives CDR1 SGHNT, CDR2 YYREEE (reference sequence). The CDR3 length is 14 residues. Germline trimming cut 0 bases from V and 5 bases from J; bases unmatched to any gene: 3. The variable domain in full, completed from reference TRBV5-4 and TRBJ1-1, reads ETGVTQSPTHLIKTRGQQVTLRCSSQSGHNTVSWYQQALGQGPQFIFQYYREEENGRGNFPPRFSGLQFPNYSSELNVNALELDDSALYLCASSLGTGRTEAFFGQGTRLTVV.

This chain links TRBV4-2 with TRBJ2-2; TRBD1 aligns across 10 bases. Germline CDR1 is LGHNA and CDR2 is YNFKEQ. J was trimmed by 6 bases and V by 0 bases; bases with no gene match: 7. The CDR3 loop spans 17 amino acids. CDR3 loop: CASSQDRDRGLSGELFF. DNA of the CDR3: TGTGCCAGCAGCCAAGATAGGGACAGGGGTCTCTCCGGGGAGCTGTTTTTT.

In this sample, this clone turned up once. The V and J genes are TRBV6-1 and TRBJ2-2, with D possibly matching TRBD1 (6 bases). Trimming took 7 bases from V and 6 from J, leaving 15 bases between them. The CDR3 loop spans 14 amino acids. Germline CDR1 and CDR2: MNHNS and SASEGT. This CDR3 reads CASITGNGPGELFF. CDR3 in DNA: TGTGCCAGCATTACAGGGAATGGTCCCGGGGAGCTGTTTTTT.

The chain has TRBV6-5 and TRBJ2-5; no definite D call. V was shortened by 2 bases and J by 1 base, with 11 bases between the two germline ends. Germline-derived CDR1 and CDR2 are MNHEY and SVGAGI. The length of the CDR3 is 15 residues. The CDR3, as DNA: TGTGCCAGCAGTTACGCTGTGACTTTCCAAGAGACCCAGTACTTC. The encoded protein is CASSYAVTFQETQYF.

The chain carries TRBV7-9 and TRBJ2-5; 11 positions agree with TRBD2. The germline CDR1 and CDR2 sequences are SEHNR and FQNEAQ (reference sequence). The V and J ends lost 5 bases and 5 bases, in that order; junction bases with no gene match: 4. There are 14 residues in the CDR3. The CDR3 bases are TGTGCCAGCAGCCGAAGACTAGCGGGGGAGACCCAGTACTTC. Residues: CASSRRLAGETQYF. Combining the CDR3 with reference TRBV7-9 and TRBJ2-5 gives the whole variable domain DTGVSQNPRHKITKRGQNVTFRCDPISEHNRLYWYRQTLGQGPEFLTYFQNEAQLEKSRLLSDRFSAERPKGSFSTLEIQRTEQGDSAMYLCASSRRLAGETQYFGPGTRLLVL.

The chain combines TRBV6-5 with TRBJ1-2; no reliable D call. The CDR3 contains 13 residues. CDR1 is MNHEY and CDR2 is SVGAGI in the germline V gene. Trimming stripped 3 bases from V and 6 bases from J, with 11 bases between. The CDR3 DNA reads TGTGCCAGCAGTTATCTGGGCCGGCATGGCTACACCTTC. Translated: CASSYLGRHGYTF.

This clone has just a few counts. The chain links TRBV13 to TRBJ2-5; D is unclear. Germline V lookup: CDR1 PRHDT, CDR2 FYEKMQ (reference sequence). This CDR3 is built from 13 residues. Deletions cut 4 bases from V and 5 bases from J, with 11 bases between. The CDR3 here is CASSSSGSETQYF. CDR3 nucleotides: TGTGCCAGCAGCTCTTCGGGTTCGGAGACCCAGTACTTC.

This clone was detected once. The rearrangement uses TRBV6-6 and TRBJ1-2, with 8 positions matching TRBD1. The germline gives CDR1 MNHNY, CDR2 SVGAGI (reference sequence). The V segment lost 0 bases and the J segment 6 bases; nucleotides outside the gene matches: 3. This CDR3 spans 14 amino acids. The CDR3 nucleotides are TGTGCCAGCAGTTACTCCAAGGACAGGGATGGCTACACCTTC. Protein: CASSYSKDRDGYTF.

This chain connects TRBV25-1 to TRBJ1-4, with unresolved D. Germline loops: CDR1 MGHDK, CDR2 SYGVNS. The CDR3 extends over 15 amino acids. V dropped 4 bases and J dropped 0 bases, with 9 bases sitting between them. DNA for the CDR3: TGTGCCAGCAGTGTTCTACGCGCAACTAATGAAAAACTGTTTTTT. It is translated as CASSVLRATNEKLFF.

V gene TRBV5-1 combines with J gene TRBJ2-7; D not resolved. The V gene lost 1 base and the J gene lost 5 bases, with 13 bases spanning the gap. CDR3 length equals 14 residues. Germline CDR1 SGHRS, CDR2 YFSETQ. In DNA, the CDR3 is TGCGCCAGCAGCTTGCGGGTGGCGGAGAACGAGCAGTACTTC. Translation gives CASSLRVAENEQYF.

This chain uses TRBV18 with TRBJ2-1, with D perhaps matching TRBD2 (6 bases). V lost 0 bases to trimming and J lost 0 bases, with 6 bases between them. The CDR3 consists of 15 residues. The germline gives CDR1 KGHSH, CDR2 LQKENI. CDR3 coding DNA: TGTGCCAGCTCACCACCCGGGAGCTCCTACAATGAGCAGTTCTTC. This sequence encodes CASSPPGSSYNEQFF.

V gene TRBV2 combines with J gene TRBJ1-2; TRBD1 is a possible D gene (6 bases). The CDR3 covers 11 residues. Germline V gene sequence: CDR1 SNHLY, CDR2 FYNNEI. The V end was cut by 8 bases, the J end by 4 bases, with 8 bases between. The CDR3, as DNA: TGTGCCAGCGGACAGAGCTATGGCTACACCTTC. This gives the protein CASGQSYGYTF.

The J gene is TRBJ2-3, the V gene TRBV4-1; D tentatively reads TRBD1 or TRBD2 (6 bases each). There are 15 residues in the CDR3. The germline V and J ends were trimmed by 8 bases and 4 bases, with 19 bases remaining between them. Germline CDR1 reads MGHRA; CDR2 reads YSYEKL. CDR3 DNA sequence: TGCGCCAGCCCCCGAGGAGGGGGACGGGCAGATACGCAGTATTTT. This translates into CASPRGGGRADTQYF.

This clone was counted a few times. The gene calls are TRBV5-6 and TRBJ2-1; 8 bases fit TRBD1. The junction had 10 bases not matched to a gene; V was cut back by 4 bases and J by 10 bases. CDR1 and CDR2 (germline): SGHDT, YYEEEE. The CDR3 extends over 14 amino acids. CDR3 amino acids: CASSTGQGGWEQFF. CDR3 coding DNA: TGTGCCAGCAGCACAGGACAGGGTGGCTGGGAGCAGTTCTTC.

This rearrangement joins TRBV5-6 to TRBJ1-2; possible D gene TRBD1, 6 bases. Trimming left V 9 bases short and J 7 bases short, with 16 bases between. Germline V gives CDR1 SGHDT, CDR2 YYEEEE. CDR3 length: 12 residues. The CDR3 DNA is TGTGCCACCTCGAGGGGGGTTAGTGGCTACACCTTC. This gives the protein CATSRGVSGYTF.

This clone was observed a handful of times. The chain couples TRBV27 to TRBJ2-7; the match to TRBD1 covers 9 bases. The V gene's germline CDR1 is MNHEY and CDR2 SMNVEV (reference sequence). The CDR3 loop spans 13 amino acids. V dropped 10 bases and J dropped 6; count of bases not matched to a gene: 10. Here the CDR3 DNA reads TGTGCCATCAGGGGGACAGGGTCGTCCGAGCAGTACTTC. Translating gives CAIRGTGSSEQYF.

The CDR3, as DNA: TGCAGTGGACAGGGGGCCGGGGAGCTGTTTTTT. Amino acids: CSGQGAGELFF. This sequence joins TRBV29-1 and TRBJ2-2; 10 bases agree with TRBD1. This CDR3 has 11 amino acids. The V gene's germline CDR1 is SQVTM and CDR2 ANQGSEA.